The following is a TCR beta chain sequence with its context. How the authors handled the data: It was from reference gene primer amplification that nucleated cell counts were estimated. Produced via immunoSEQ multiplex PCR; TCRdb's table is partial and in-frame only. The V and J calls and clone size are taken from that table; D and trimming were inferred from the DNA. The sample carries roughly 260,000 clones, roughly four fifths recorded once. Germline lookup yields CDR1 GTSNPN and CDR2 SVGIG (reference sequence). This CDR3 region has 12 residues. V was cut by 2 bases and J by 4 bases, with 8 bases left in between. The sample originates from a study of blood T cell repertoires in COVID-19. About the research overall: Acute and convalescent COVID-19 specimens originated in the United States, Italy and Spain. In each case, the material was cDNA or gDNA derived from T cells, B-cell-depleted T cells, or PBMCs.

The chain has TRBV30 and TRBJ1-2; D uncertain. The TCR comes from a woman between 70 and 85 years old with acute or convalescent COVID-19. Sequenced input: peripheral blood. Written as DNA, the CDR3 is TGTGCCTGGAGTCCGAGTTCCTATGGCTACACCTTC. The encoded protein is CAWSPSSYGYTF.